A selection of T cell receptor beta chains follows, all from one sample in a study of post-analysis software for immune sequencing data. TCRdb re-derived calls from the PCR reads in MiXCR, one entry per CDR3 protein. This repertoire shows about 560,000 distinct CDR3 sequences, about 40% found once; its top ten account for over 1.5%. The specimen was blood. The source of these receptors is a girl aged 10 to 17 with multiple sclerosis. CDR3s include the opening cysteine and the closing phenylalanine or tryptophan. The D gene is left open where the match is weak. Clone sizes are given selectively: once, few, many, or a class where the clone is expanded.

TRBV24-1,TRBJ1-5,.,.,CATSKGGNQPQHF,TGTGCCACCAGTAAAGGGGGAAATCAGCCCCAGCATTTT
TRBV12-3/TRBV12-4,TRBJ1-2,.,.,CASSLDLGVGGYTF,TGTGCCAGCAGCCTGGACCTAGGTGTGGGCGGCTACACCTTC
TRBV27,TRBJ2-1,.,.,CASSLFMGGSYNEQFF,TGTGCCAGCAGCTTATTTATGGGGGGCTCCTACAATGAGCAGTTCTTC
TRBV5-5,TRBJ1-2,.,.,CASSLEDLPYGYTF,TGTGCCAGCAGCTTGGAGGATCTCCCCTATGGCTACACCTTC
TRBV27,TRBJ2-3,TRBD2,few,CASSSRLATTDTQYF,TGTGCCAGCAGTTCCCGACTAGCGACCACAGATACGCAGTATTTT
TRBV12-3/TRBV12-4,TRBJ1-1,.,.,CASSFRLWAVHMNTEAFF,TGTGCCAGCAGTTTTCGGCTATGGGCAGTCCACATGAACACTGAAGCTTTCTTT
TRBV5-1,TRBJ1-6,.,.,CASSSEFSYNSPLHF,TGCGCCAGCAGCTCGGAGTTCTCCTATAATTCACCCCTCCACTTT
TRBV12-3/TRBV12-4,TRBJ2-1,TRBD2,few,CASSLSSGRMNEQFF,TGTGCCAGCAGTTTGTCTAGCGGGAGGATGAATGAGCAGTTCTTC
TRBV6-1,TRBJ2-3,TRBD2,.,CASSEGRLAGSTDTQYF,TGTGCCAGCAGTGAGGGGAGACTAGCAGGGAGCACAGATACGCAGTATTTT
TRBV12-3/TRBV12-4,TRBJ2-7,.,few,CASSLGLTAYEQYF,TGTGCCAGCAGTTTAGGACTTACGGCCTACGAGCAGTACTTC
TRBV12-3/TRBV12-4,TRBJ2-7,TRBD2,few,CASSLSPSGNEQYF,TGTGCCAGCAGTTTGAGTCCTAGCGGTAACGAGCAGTACTTC
TRBV7-9,TRBJ2-7,.,many,CASTSTTGSYEQYF,TGTGCCAGCACCTCAACCACAGGGTCCTACGAGCAGTACTTC
TRBV18,TRBJ1-6,.,.,CASSQQGFGNSPLHF,TGTGCCAGCTCTCAACAGGGATTCGGGAATTCACCCCTCCACTTT
TRBV4-2,TRBJ2-1,.,.,CASSQEGAASSYNEQFF,TGTGCCAGCAGCCAAGAAGGAGCGGCTTCCTCCTACAATGAGCAGTTCTTC
TRBV7-9,TRBJ1-2,.,.,CASSPRAAYGYTF,TGTGCCAGCAGCCCCCGGGCAGCCTATGGCTACACCTTC
TRBV12-3/TRBV12-4,TRBJ2-5,TRBD2,many,CASSPSGEETQYF,TGTGCCAGCAGTCCTAGCGGGGAAGAGACCCAGTACTTC
TRBV12-3/TRBV12-4,TRBJ2-5,.,few,CASKPYNVETQYF,TGTGCCAGCAAACCCTACAACGTGGAGACCCAGTACTTC
TRBV20-1,TRBJ2-7,.,.,CSARVGTEYEQYF,TGCAGTGCTAGAGTAGGGACGGAGTACGAGCAGTACTTC
TRBV7-2,TRBJ2-1,TRBD2,few,CASSQRGGRVNEQFF,TGTGCCAGCAGCCAGAGGGGAGGGCGGGTCAATGAGCAGTTCTTC
TRBV5-1,TRBJ1-1,.,.,CASSLAEQHEGAFF,TGCGCCAGCAGCTTGGCCGAGCAGCACGAGGGAGCTTTCTTT
TRBV7-9,TRBJ1-2,.,.,CASKGLNYGYTF,TGTGCCAGCAAGGGATTAAACTATGGCTACACCTTC
TRBV10-3,TRBJ1-2,TRBD1,.,CAIREAGGSYGYTF,TGTGCCATCAGGGAGGCAGGGGGAAGTTATGGCTACACCTTC
TRBV25-1,TRBJ2-7,.,few,CASSQASEQYF,TGTGCCAGTAGTCAGGCGTCCGAGCAGTACTTC
TRBV7-2,TRBJ2-7,TRBD1,.,CASSLAWGTGSREQYF,TGTGCCAGCAGCTTAGCCTGGGGGACAGGGAGCCGCGAGCAGTACTTC
TRBV12-3/TRBV12-4,TRBJ1-4,.,.,CASRSYGDREKLFF,TGTGCCAGCAGATCCTACGGGGATCGGGAAAAACTGTTTTTT
TRBV12-3/TRBV12-4,TRBJ1-6,.,.,CASSLASPLHF,TGTGCCAGCAGTTTGGCCTCACCCCTCCACTTT
TRBV20-1,TRBJ2-3,.,.,CSARDRAGLSTDTQYF,TGCAGTGCTAGAGATCGAGCGGGCCTAAGCACAGATACGCAGTATTTT
TRBV7-7,TRBJ1-2,TRBD1,few,CASSPLLARGNYGYTF,TGTGCTAGCAGCCCATTACTCGCCAGGGGGAACTATGGCTACACCTTC
TRBV12-3/TRBV12-4,TRBJ2-7,TRBD1,few,CASSFGQGAGYEQYF,TGTGCCAGCAGTTTTGGACAGGGGGCCGGCTACGAGCAGTACTTC
TRBV12-3/TRBV12-4,TRBJ2-6,.,.,CASRREGANVLTF,TGTGCCAGCAGGCGGGAAGGGGCCAACGTCCTGACTTTC
TRBV12-3/TRBV12-4,TRBJ2-3,TRBD2,.,CASSKGLAGGDTQYF,TGTGCCAGCAGCAAGGGACTAGCGGGAGGCGATACGCAGTATTTT
TRBV20-1,TRBJ1-1,TRBD1,few,CSAQGQLNTEAFF,TGCAGTGCTCAGGGACAGTTGAACACTGAAGCTTTCTTT